This T cell receptor beta chain was identified during a study of early T cells in non-severe SARS-CoV-2 infection. Overall study context: Bulk RNA from unsorted whole blood was sequenced; chains were unpaired. Study results and caveats: Missing private and CD4 specificities, VDJdb matching favored anti-spike CD8 responses.

Individual cDNA molecules were tagged with unique molecular identifiers. TCRdb used MiXCR to reprocess the 5' RACE reads, holding one entry per CDR3 protein. The sample has 50,000 to 65,000 distinct CDR3 sequences, around 19% seen once; the top ten hold under 9%. This clonotype was seen ten or more times. What it recognizes is unknown. The CDR3 is 13 amino acids. CDR1 is SQVTM, CDR2 ANQGSEA, per germline. V was cut by 5 bases and J by 0 bases, with 5 bases left in between. Sequences were derived from whole blood, sampled at baseline. The clonotype comes from an adult who was a healthcare worker with PCR-confirmed SARS-CoV-2 infection or an uninfected control (not recorded which). The V call is TRBV29-1, the J call TRBJ2-6; D unresolved. CDR3 bases: TGCAGCGTTTTCGTCTCTGGGGCCAACGTCCTGACTTTC. This codes for CSVFVSGANVLTF.